A single sample is the source of the 7 T cell receptor beta chains below, sequenced in a study of blood T cell repertoires in COVID-19. TCRdb's table, derived via immunoSEQ multiplex PCR, lists solely in-frame clones and lacks some. The sample yields approximately 500,000 clones, 80% to 90% seen once. Sequencing used peripheral blood. These receptors originate from a human donor in a cohort sampled during active COVID-19.

This chain uses TRBV9 with TRBJ1-1, with 7 bases fitting TRBD1. J lost 3 bases, V lost 0 bases, and 5 bases had no gene match. The CDR3 extends over 15 amino acids. Germline loops: CDR1 SGDLS, CDR2 YYNGEE. The CDR3 coding sequence is TGTGCCAGCAGCGTAGGAGGGGGCAAAGACACTGAAGCTTTCTTT. Its protein product is CASSVGGGKDTEAFF.

The chain uses TRBV5-4 and TRBJ1-1; TRBD1 agrees at 9 bases. The CDR3 spans 15 residues. CDR1 is SGHNT and CDR2 is YYREEE in the germline V gene (reference sequence). Germline trimming cut 4 bases from V and 1 base from J; bases unmatched to any gene: 5. The CDR3 DNA reads TGTGCCAGCAGCCCACCGGGACAGGGGAACACTGAAGCTTTCTTT. Amino acid sequence: CASSPPGQGNTEAFF.

The chain employs TRBV4-2 and TRBJ1-3, with a tentative D call TRBD1 (5 bases). This CDR3 region has 18 residues. Trimming took 0 bases from V and 2 from J, leaving 17 bases between them. Per the germline V gene, CDR1 is LGHNA and CDR2 is YNFKEQ. CDR3 in amino acids: CASSQDKSRAEPGNTIYF. CDR3 DNA: TGTGCCAGCAGCCAAGATAAAAGCAGGGCCGAACCTGGAAACACCATATATTTT.

The CDR3 loop is CASSFMGGTEAFF. The CDR3 DNA reads TGTGCCAGCAGCTTTATGGGGGGGACTGAAGCTTTCTTT. The chain carries TRBV5-4 and TRBJ1-1; maybe TRBD1 (5 bases). The V gene's germline CDR1 is SGHNT and CDR2 YYREEE (reference sequence). V lost 2 bases to trimming and J lost 5 bases, with 10 bases between them. The CDR3 extends over 13 amino acids.

The V call is TRBV28, the J call TRBJ2-7; D unclear. The CDR3 covers 14 residues. V gave up 3 bases and J gave up 2 bases, with 11 bases separating them. The germline CDR1 and CDR2 sequences are MDHEN and SYDVKM. CDR3 nucleotide sequence: TGTGCCAGCAGTTTGACGAGCCGGGCCTACGAGCAGTACTTC. Residues: CASSLTSRAYEQYF.

The chain joins TRBV7-2 to TRBJ2-1; no clear D. Looked up from germline, CDR1 is SGHTA and CDR2 is FQGNSA. Trimming took 1 base from V and 8 from J, leaving 3 bases between them. The CDR3 is made up of 11 amino acids. The CDR3 loop reads CASSLVDEQFF. CDR3 DNA sequence: TGTGCCAGCAGCTTAGTAGATGAGCAGTTCTTC.

This chain uses TRBV11-3 with TRBJ2-6; unclear D gene. Germline lookup yields CDR1 SGHNT and CDR2 YENEEA. The CDR3 runs to 16 residues. Trimming removed 5 bases from V and 4 bases from J, with 15 bases in between. The CDR3 loop reads CASSPTSGVGANVLTF. CDR3 in DNA: TGTGCCAGCAGCCCAACCTCCGGAGTGGGGGCCAACGTCCTGACTTTC.